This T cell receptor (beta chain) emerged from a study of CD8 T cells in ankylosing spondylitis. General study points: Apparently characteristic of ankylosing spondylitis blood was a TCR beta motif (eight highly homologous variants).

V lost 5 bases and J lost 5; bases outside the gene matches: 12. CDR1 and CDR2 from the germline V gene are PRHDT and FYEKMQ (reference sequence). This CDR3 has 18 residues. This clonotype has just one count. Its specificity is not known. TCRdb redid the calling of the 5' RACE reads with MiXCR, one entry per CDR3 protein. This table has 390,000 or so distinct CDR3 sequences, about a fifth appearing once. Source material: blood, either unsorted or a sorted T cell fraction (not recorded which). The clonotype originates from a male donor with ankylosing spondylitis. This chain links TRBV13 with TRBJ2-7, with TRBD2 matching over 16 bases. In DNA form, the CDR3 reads TGTGCCAGCAGCCCGGGGACTAGCGGGAGGGCCTTCGTCCACGAGCAGTACTTC. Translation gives CASSPGTSGRAFVHEQYF. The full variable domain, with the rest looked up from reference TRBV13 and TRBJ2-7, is AAGVIQSPRHLIKEKRETATLKCYPIPRHDTVYWYQQGPGQDPQFLISFYEKMQSDKGSIPDRFSAQQFSDYHSELNMSSLELGDSALYFCASSPGTSGRAFVHEQYFGPGTRLTVT.